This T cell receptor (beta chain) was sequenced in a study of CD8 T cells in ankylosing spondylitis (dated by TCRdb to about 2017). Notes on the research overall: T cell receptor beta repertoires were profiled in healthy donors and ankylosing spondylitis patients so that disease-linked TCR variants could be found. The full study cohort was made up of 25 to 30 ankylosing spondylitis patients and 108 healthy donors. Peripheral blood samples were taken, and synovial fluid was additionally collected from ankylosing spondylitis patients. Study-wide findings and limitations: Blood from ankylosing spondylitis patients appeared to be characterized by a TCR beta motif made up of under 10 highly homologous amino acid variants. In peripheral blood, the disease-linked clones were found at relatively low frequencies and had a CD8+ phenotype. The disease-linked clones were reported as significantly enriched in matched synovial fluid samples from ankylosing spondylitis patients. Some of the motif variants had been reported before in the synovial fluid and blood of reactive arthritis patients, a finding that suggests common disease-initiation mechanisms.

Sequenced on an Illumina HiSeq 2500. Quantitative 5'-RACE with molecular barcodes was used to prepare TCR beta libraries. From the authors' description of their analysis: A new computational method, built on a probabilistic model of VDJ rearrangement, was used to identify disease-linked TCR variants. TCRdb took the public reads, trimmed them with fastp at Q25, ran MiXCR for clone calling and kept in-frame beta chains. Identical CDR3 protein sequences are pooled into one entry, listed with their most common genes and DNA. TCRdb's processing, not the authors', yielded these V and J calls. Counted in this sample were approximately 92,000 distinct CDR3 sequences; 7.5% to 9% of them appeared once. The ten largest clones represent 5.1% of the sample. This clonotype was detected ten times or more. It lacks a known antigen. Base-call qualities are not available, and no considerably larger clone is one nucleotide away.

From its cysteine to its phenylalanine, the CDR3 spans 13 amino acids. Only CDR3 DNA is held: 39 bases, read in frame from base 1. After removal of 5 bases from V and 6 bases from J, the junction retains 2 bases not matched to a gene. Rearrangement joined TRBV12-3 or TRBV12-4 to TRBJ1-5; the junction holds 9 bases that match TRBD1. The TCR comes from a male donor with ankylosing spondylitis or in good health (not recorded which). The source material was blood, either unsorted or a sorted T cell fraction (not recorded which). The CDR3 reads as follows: CASSKDRGQPQHF. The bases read TGTGCCAGCAGTAAGGACAGGGGTCAGCCCCAGCATTTT.